This note documents a single T cell receptor (beta chain) sequence. Antigen: not known. The data derive from a study of cytomegalovirus exposure and HLA in healthy donors. Germline CDR1 is KGHSH and CDR2 is LQKENI. V gave up 4 bases and J gave up 5 bases; unmatched junction bases: 2. This CDR3 contains 13 residues. With 60 Vbeta and 13 Jbeta primers, the PCR was carried out. The table came from immunoSEQ multiplex PCR; TCRdb's copy has only in-frame clones and leaves some out. The data show approximately 100,000 clones, with more than 65% seen just once and under 5% held by the top ten. General study results and limits: A missense variant in DCLRE1C was later tied to TCR beta V- and J-gene trimming.

The receptor was derived from a woman in her fifties or sixties in good health and CMV-seropositive. The V call is TRBV18, the J call TRBJ2-1; 7 bases fit TRBD1. Material: PBMCs. CDR3 sequence (DNA): TGTGCCAGCTCACAGGGGGCGGACAATGAGCAGTTCTTC. Protein: CASSQGADNEQFF.